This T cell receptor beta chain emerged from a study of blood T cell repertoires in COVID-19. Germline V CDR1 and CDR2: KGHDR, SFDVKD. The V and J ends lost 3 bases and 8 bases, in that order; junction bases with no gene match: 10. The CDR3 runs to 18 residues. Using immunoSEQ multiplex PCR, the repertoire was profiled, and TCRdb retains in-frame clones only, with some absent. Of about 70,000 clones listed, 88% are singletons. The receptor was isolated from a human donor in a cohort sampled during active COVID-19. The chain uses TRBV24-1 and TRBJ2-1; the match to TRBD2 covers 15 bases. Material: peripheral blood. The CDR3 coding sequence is TGTGCCACCAGTGATCCCACCGGGACTAGCGGGAGGTGGGATGAGCAGTTCTTC. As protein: CATSDPTGTSGRWDEQFF.